The 21 T cell receptor beta chains below were found in one sample sequenced in a study of OX40 agonist ivuxolimab in advanced cancers. Method: immunoSEQ multiplex PCR; TCRdb's copy keeps in-frame clones and lacks some. The sample consists of tens of thousands of clones, over 75% of them appearing once. The material sequenced was CD4+ or CD8+ T cells sorted from blood, taken in a trial of the OX40 agonist ivuxolimab. The receptors were sampled from an adult with an advanced solid tumor such as melanoma, head and neck, liver or kidney cancer.

The chain carries TRBV5-1 and TRBJ1-1; TRBD1 aligns across 12 bases. Germline loops: CDR1 SGHRS, CDR2 YFSETQ. This CDR3 has 16 amino acids. V shed 2 bases and J 2 bases; nucleotides not matched to a gene: 4. The CDR3 DNA reads TGCGCCAGCAGCTTCCGGGACAGGGGGCATAACACTGAAGCTTTCTTT. Amino acids: CASSFRDRGHNTEAFF.

The V and J genes are TRBV29-1 and TRBJ2-5; tentative D call: TRBD2 (6 bases). The CDR3 runs 13 residues. CDR1 is SQVTM, CDR2 ANQGSEA, per germline. Deletions cut 3 bases from V and 11 bases from J, with 19 bases between. In DNA, the CDR3 is TGCAGCGTTGACCTTAGCGGAGCTGGGGAGCAGTACTTC. The encoded protein is CSVDLSGAGEQYF. Full variable domain (outside the CDR3, taken from reference TRBV29-1 and TRBJ2-5): SAVISQKPSRDICQRGTSLTIQCQVDSQVTMMFWYRQQPGQSLTLIATANQGSEATYESGFVIDKFPISRPNLTFSTLTVSNMSPEDSSIYLCSVDLSGAGEQYFGPGTRLLVL.

Only a few counts were recorded for this clone. DNA of the CDR3: TGTGCCAGCAGTGTAGGCTATGGCTACACCTTC. This codes for CASSVGYGYTF. V and J are TRBV28 and TRBJ1-2; no reliable D call. CDR1 MDHEN and CDR2 SYDVKM come from the germline V gene. The CDR3 loop spans 11 amino acids. V lost 5 bases, J lost 4 bases, and 5 bases lay in between.

This clone was recorded a few times. The CDR3 is CASSLNRGQGYTF. The CDR3 DNA is TGTGCCAGCAGCTTAAACAGGGGGCAAGGCTACACCTTC. The rearrangement links TRBV7-3 to TRBJ1-2; 9 positions agree with TRBD1. The germline CDR1 and CDR2 sequences are SGHTA and FQGTGA. The CDR3 spans 13 residues. V shed 1 base and J 8 bases; nucleotides not matched to a gene: 2. The full variable domain, completed using reference TRBV7-3 and TRBJ1-2, is GAGVSQTPSNKVTEKGKYVELRCDPISGHTALYWYRQSLGQGPEFLIYFQGTGAADDSGLPNDRFFAVRPEGSVSTLKIQRTERGDSAVYLCASSLNRGQGYTFGSGTRLTVV.

This chain joins TRBV14 and TRBJ2-3, with D maybe TRBD2 (5 bases). Germline V CDR1 and CDR2: SGHDN, FVKESK. V lost 3 bases to trimming and J lost 0 bases, with 13 bases between them. The CDR3 covers 16 residues. CDR3 in amino acids: CASSQRAPGSTDTQYF. The CDR3 DNA reads as TGTGCCAGCAGCCAGAGGGCGCCAGGAAGCACAGATACGCAGTATTTT.

This clone was recorded only once. The sample contains more than one DNA sequence encoding this CDR3. The chain carries TRBV27 and TRBJ2-7; 9 nucleotides agree with TRBD1. After removal of 8 bases from V and 2 bases from J, the junction contained 10 bases not matched to a gene. The length of the CDR3 is 15 residues. Looked up from germline, CDR1 is MNHEY and CDR2 is SMNVEV (reference sequence). The CDR3 DNA reads as TGTGCCAGCCGATCAGGACAGGGGATCACCTACGAGCAGTACTTC. This translates into CASRSGQGITYEQYF.

The rearrangement uses TRBV6-5 and TRBJ2-3, with D tentatively TRBD1 (6 bases). Trimming pared 6 bases from V and 2 bases from J, leaving 9 bases between. CDR3 length: 13 residues. From germline, CDR1 is MNHEY and CDR2 SVGAGI. The CDR3 nucleotides read TGTGCCAGCAGAAGACAGGCCACAGATACGCAGTATTTT. Protein: CASRRQATDTQYF.

The rearrangement joins TRBV9 to TRBJ2-2; D tentatively reads TRBD1 or TRBD2 (5 bases each). The ends were cut back, 0 bases at V and 6 bases at J, with 6 bases in the middle. Germline V lookup: CDR1 SGDLS, CDR2 YYNGEE. CDR3 size: 13 residues. In DNA, the CDR3 is TGTGCCAGCAGCGTAGGGGGGTCCGGGGAGCTGTTTTTT. Its translation is CASSVGGSGELFF.

The chain carries TRBV7-9 and TRBJ1-3; D remains ambiguous. In germline, CDR1 is SEHNR, CDR2 FQNEAQ (reference sequence). V lost 5 bases, J lost 0 bases, and 8 bases lay in between. The CDR3 covers 14 residues. The CDR3 region is CASSLFNSGNTIYF. The CDR3, as DNA: TGTGCCAGCAGCCTGTTTAACTCTGGAAACACCATATATTTT.

The V call is TRBV4-1, the J call TRBJ1-1; TRBD1 matches at 7 bases. The trim removed 6 bases at V and 1 base at J, leaving 14 bases unmatched. CDR3 length equals 17 residues. The germline V gene encodes CDR1 MGHRA and CDR2 YSYEKL. CDR3 protein: CASSQRGAGTENTEAFF. CDR3 nucleotides: TGCGCCAGCAGTCAAAGAGGCGCCGGGACAGAGAACACTGAAGCTTTCTTT.

The chain couples TRBV2 to TRBJ1-5; D is perhaps TRBD1 (5 bases). CDR1 SNHLY and CDR2 FYNNEI come from the germline V gene. Between the trimmed V and J ends, which lost 4 bases and 5 bases, there was a span of 15 bases. This CDR3 is built from 15 residues. The CDR3 loop is CASSVGAAKDQPQHF. The CDR3 nucleotides read TGTGCCAGCAGTGTAGGGGCAGCAAAAGATCAGCCCCAGCATTTT.

The chain has TRBV18 and TRBJ2-3; either TRBD1 or TRBD2 may supply D (5 bases each). This CDR3 region has 15 residues. CDR1 KGHSH and CDR2 LQKENI come from the germline V gene. V was shortened by 3 bases and J by 4 bases, with 14 bases between the two germline ends. This chain's CDR3 is CASSPPGTLSDTQYF. Written as DNA, the CDR3 is TGTGCCAGCTCACCCCCCGGGACCTTATCAGATACGCAGTATTTT.

The chain carries TRBV29-1 and TRBJ1-2; unclear D gene. The CDR3 loop spans 14 amino acids. Germline V gene sequence: CDR1 SQVTM, CDR2 ANQGSEA. Trimming took 4 bases from V and 4 from J, leaving 16 bases between them. The CDR3 loop is CSVVGRARGYGYTF. The CDR3 coding sequence is TGCAGCGTTGTCGGCCGGGCACGGGGCTATGGCTACACCTTC. Looking up the rest from reference TRBV29-1 and TRBJ1-2 gives the full variable domain: SAVISQKPSRDICQRGTSLTIQCQVDSQVTMMFWYRQQPGQSLTLIATANQGSEATYESGFVIDKFPISRPNLTFSTLTVSNMSPEDSSIYLCSVVGRARGYGYTFGSGTRLTVV.

The CDR3 DNA reads TGTGCCAGCAGCACTGGGGGGGCCGCCTCTGGAAACACCATATATTTT. Translation gives CASSTGGAASGNTIYF. The chain carries TRBV5-4 and TRBJ1-3; TRBD1 might be the D (6 bases). The CDR3 length is 16 residues. Germline V CDR1 and CDR2: SGHNT, YYREEE (reference sequence). V was trimmed by 4 bases and J by 0 bases, leaving 14 bases between them.

A single count supports this clone. V and J are TRBV14 and TRBJ1-4; 7 positions agree with TRBD1. The germline CDR1 and CDR2 sequences are SGHDN and FVKESK. Trimming cost V 4 bases and J 0 bases; bases outside gene matches: 2. The CDR3 runs to 15 residues. The CDR3 region is CASSRRGTTNEKLFF. CDR3 in DNA: TGTGCCAGCAGCCGCAGGGGGACAACTAATGAAAAACTGTTTTTT.

This clone was detected only a few times. The rearrangement links TRBV7-8 to TRBJ2-2; unclear D gene. The germline CDR1 and CDR2 sequences are SGHVS and FQNEAQ. V shed 5 bases and J shed 1 base, with 5 bases lying between them. The CDR3 totals 13 residues. CDR3 DNA sequence: TGTGCCAGCAGCACCGTGAACACCGGGGAGCTGTTTTTT. Its translation: CASSTVNTGELFF.

This clone showed up just once. V is TRBV2 and J is TRBJ1-5; D gene ambiguous. The CDR3 consists of 14 residues. Trimming took 7 bases from V and 0 from J, leaving 10 bases between them. Germline CDR1 reads SNHLY; CDR2 reads FYNNEI. The CDR3 region is CASTEEYSNQPQHF. CDR3 coding DNA: TGTGCCAGCACCGAGGAATATAGCAATCAGCCCCAGCATTTT.

The CDR3 spells CASSAGTGRGGYGYTF. In DNA, the CDR3 is TGTGCCAGCAGCGCAGGGACAGGCCGGGGTGGCTATGGCTACACCTTC. V is TRBV9 and J is TRBJ1-2; 8 positions agree with TRBD1. The CDR3 is 16 residues long. V was pared by 3 bases and J by 4 bases, with 11 bases of the junction left unmatched. Germline lookup yields CDR1 SGDLS and CDR2 YYNGEE.

This sequence joins TRBV11-2 and TRBJ2-5, with D perhaps given as TRBD1 or TRBD2 (7 bases each). The CDR3 spans 18 residues. The V and J ends lost 4 bases and 4 bases respectively, with 25 bases between them. The germline gives CDR1 SGHAT, CDR2 FQNNGV. The CDR3 coding sequence is TGTGCCAGCAGCTCCTTCGTTCGGCCGACAGGGAGGGCAGAGACCCAGTACTTC. Its translation: CASSSFVRPTGRAETQYF.

This rearrangement joins TRBV5-4 to TRBJ2-3, with TRBD2 matching 9 bases. The length of the CDR3 is 16 residues. CDR1 is SGHNT and CDR2 is YYREEE in the germline V gene (reference sequence). J lost 3 bases, V lost 2 bases, and 7 bases had no gene match. In DNA, the CDR3 is TGTGCCAGCAGCTTAAGGTCCAGCGGGAGGACAGATACGCAGTATTTT. It is translated as CASSLRSSGRTDTQYF.

The chain recombines TRBV5-1 with TRBJ2-5; D may be TRBD2 (6 bases). V gave up 4 bases and J gave up 4 bases, with 11 bases separating them. The CDR3 consists of 13 residues. Germline assignment: CDR1 SGHRS and CDR2 YFSETQ. The CDR3 sequence is CASSQVGGETQYF. Here the CDR3 DNA reads TGCGCCAGCAGCCAGGTGGGAGGAGAGACCCAGTACTTC.